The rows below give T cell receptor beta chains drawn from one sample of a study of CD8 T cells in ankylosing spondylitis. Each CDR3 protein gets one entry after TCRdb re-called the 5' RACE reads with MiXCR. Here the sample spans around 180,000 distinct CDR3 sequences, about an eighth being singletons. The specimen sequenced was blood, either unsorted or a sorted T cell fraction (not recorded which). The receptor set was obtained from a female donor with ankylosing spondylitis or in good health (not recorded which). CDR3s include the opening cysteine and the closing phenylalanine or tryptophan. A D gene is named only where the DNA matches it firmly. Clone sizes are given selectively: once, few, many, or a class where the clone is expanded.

TGTGCCAGCAGCCCTCCCCTTAGACTGGGAATCTACGAGCAGTACTTC,CASSPPLRLGIYEQYF,TRBJ2-7,-,TRBV7-8,many
TGCAGTGCTACTAGCGGGAGCGGTGGCATTCAGTACTTC,CSATSGSGGIQYF,TRBJ2-4,TRBD2,TRBV20-1,few
TGCGCCAGCAGCATCGGGACAGGGCCTATGAACACTGAAGCTTTCTTT,CASSIGTGPMNTEAFF,TRBJ1-1,TRBD1,TRBV5-1,many
TGCAGTGCTAGAGATCCGGGGCAGAGCTCCTATAATTCACCCCTCCACTTT,CSARDPGQSSYNSPLHF,TRBJ1-6,-,TRBV20-1,many
TGTGCCAGCAGCCTTGGACAGGCCTTAGCTAACTATGGCTACACCTTC,CASSLGQALANYGYTF,TRBJ1-2,TRBD1,TRBV6-1,few
TGTGCCAGCAGCTTAGCGGGCCGCCCCCTCCACTTT,CASSLAGRPLHF,TRBJ1-6,-,TRBV7-2,many
TGTGCCAGCAGCTTAGCCGCCCTTCGAATAGCGGGAGGTGGAGATACGCAGTATTTT,CASSLAALRIAGGGDTQYF,TRBJ2-3,TRBD2,TRBV7-2,-
TGCGCCAGCAGCTTGGCTTTCGGCAACACCGGGGAGCTGTTTTTT,CASSLAFGNTGELFF,TRBJ2-2,-,TRBV5-1,few
TGTGCCAGCAGCCCTGGTGTCTCCTACGAGCAGTACTTC,CASSPGVSYEQYF,TRBJ2-7,-,TRBV7-2,few
TGTGCCAGCAGCGACGGACAGGGGGCGGACTACGAGCAGTACTTC,CASSDGQGADYEQYF,TRBJ2-7,TRBD1,TRBV7-9,few
TGTGCCAGCAGTTACCGCGGGGAGACTGAAGCTTTCTTT,CASSYRGETEAFF,TRBJ1-1,-,TRBV6-6,-
TGCAGTGCCCCGGGACAGGGTGCTGGAAACACCATATATTTT,CSAPGQGAGNTIYF,TRBJ1-3,TRBD1,TRBV20-1,many
TGTGTCAGCAGCCTCACAGGGGGCAACTACGAGCAGTACTTC,CVSSLTGGNYEQYF,TRBJ2-7,TRBD1,TRBV9,few
TGCAGTGCTGTAGCGGGAGTCCACAATGAGCAGTTCTTC,CSAVAGVHNEQFF,TRBJ2-1,TRBD2,TRBV20-1,many
TGCAGCGTTGAAAAAGGTGACAGGTACTCTGGAAACACCATATATTTT,CSVEKGDRYSGNTIYF,TRBJ1-3,-,TRBV29-1,many
TGTGCCACCAGCAGTGATATATCGAACCAAGAGACCCAGTACTTC,CATSSDISNQETQYF,TRBJ2-5,-,TRBV15,-
TGTGCCAGCAGTTACGGAGGGGATTCCAGGGTACAGCCCCAGCATTTT,CASSYGGDSRVQPQHF,TRBJ1-5,-,TRBV6-2/TRBV6-3,few
TGTGCCAGCAGCCAAAAGGGAAGCTATGGCTACACCTTC,CASSQKGSYGYTF,TRBJ1-2,-,TRBV3-1,many
TGTGCCAGCAGCTCTCCGGGACAGACCTACGAGCAGTACTTC,CASSSPGQTYEQYF,TRBJ2-7,TRBD1,TRBV7-2,many
TGTGCCAGCAGTTCCCCGGCGTTGCGGCCCCAGCATTTT,CASSSPALRPQHF,TRBJ1-5,-,TRBV6-2/TRBV6-3,-
TGCAGCGTTGAAAGGACAGGGGAAAGCACAGATACGCAGTATTTT,CSVERTGESTDTQYF,TRBJ2-3,TRBD1,TRBV29-1,many
TGTGCCACCAGTGGGTTGTCCAATGAGCAGTTCTTC,CATSGLSNEQFF,TRBJ2-1,-,TRBV24-1,few
TGCAGTCCGAGTGCTAGCGGGCGGGAGTACACTGAAGCTTTCTTT,CSPSASGREYTEAFF,TRBJ1-1,-,TRBV20-1,few
TGCGCCAGCAGCGATCAAGCGGGGTCGGGCGAGCAGTACTTC,CASSDQAGSGEQYF,TRBJ2-7,TRBD2,TRBV5-1,-
TGTGCCAGCAGCTCCTGGACTAGCTCCTACAATGAGCAGTTCTTC,CASSSWTSSYNEQFF,TRBJ2-1,TRBD2,TRBV5-6,few
TGTGCCAGCAGCTTAGTGTTAGGAGGGGCCACAGATACGCAGTATTTT,CASSLVLGGATDTQYF,TRBJ2-3,-,TRBV7-2,many
TGTGCCAGCAGCTTAGCGCTTAGGGGCGCCTATGGCTACACCTTC,CASSLALRGAYGYTF,TRBJ1-2,-,TRBV7-9,many
TGTGCCACCGGACAGCTCACCTACGAGCAGTACTTC,CATGQLTYEQYF,TRBJ2-7,-,TRBV6-5,many
TGTGCCATCAGTGAGTCTCCAGGAGGGAATGAGCAGTTCTTC,CAISESPGGNEQFF,TRBJ2-1,-,TRBV10-3,many
TGTGCCAGCAGTCCCCGAGGTACAGGAGAGACCCAGTACTTC,CASSPRGTGETQYF,TRBJ2-5,-,TRBV6-1,-
TGTGCCAGCAGGGAGGGCCCAGCGGGCACGCAGTATTTT,CASREGPAGTQYF,TRBJ2-3,-,TRBV2,many
TGTGCCAGCGGGACAGACTACACTGAAGCTTTCTTT,CASGTDYTEAFF,TRBJ1-1,TRBD1,TRBV12-3/TRBV12-4,-
TGTGCCAGCAGCTTAGTTTCGAGACAGGGGGCTCGCACTGAAGCTTTCTTT,CASSLVSRQGARTEAFF,TRBJ1-1,TRBD1,TRBV7-9,-
TGCAGCGTTGATTGGGCGGTCAATGAGCAGTTCTTC,CSVDWAVNEQFF,TRBJ2-1,-,TRBV29-1,many
TGCGCCAGCAGCCAAGTGGCCCTGGGGACGGGCCAGCTCCCCCAGCATTTT,CASSQVALGTGQLPQHF,TRBJ1-5,-,TRBV4-1,few
TGCAGTGCTAGTCTAGCGGAATACGAGCAGTACTTC,CSASLAEYEQYF,TRBJ2-7,TRBD2,TRBV20-1,few
TGCGCCAGCAGCCAAGCGGTGGTAACAGATACGCAGTATTTT,CASSQAVVTDTQYF,TRBJ2-3,-,TRBV4-1,many
TGCAGTGCTAGAAAGCGGGAGAGGAACGAGCAGTTCTTC,CSARKRERNEQFF,TRBJ2-1,TRBD2,TRBV20-1,many
TGTGCCAGCAGCACAAAGGGGGAGCGACGGGAGACCCAGTACTTC,CASSTKGERRETQYF,TRBJ2-5,-,TRBV13,-
TGTGCCTGGAGTGTAAGGCTGACCTCTGGAAACACCATATATTTT,CAWSVRLTSGNTIYF,TRBJ1-3,-,TRBV30,-
TGTGCCAGCAGCCAATCCGGGGTTCCCTACGAGCAGTACTTC,CASSQSGVPYEQYF,TRBJ2-7,-,TRBV7-3,-
TGTGCCAGCAGTCACCCGCGACAAGGGGGCGAGCAGTACTTC,CASSHPRQGGEQYF,TRBJ2-7,-,TRBV6-5,-
TGTGCCAGCAGTTACTCACCCCGTGACCTGTACACCGGGGAGCTGTTTTTT,CASSYSPRDLYTGELFF,TRBJ2-2,-,TRBV6-2/TRBV6-3,many
TGTGCCAGCAGTTTTTTGACAGGGAGGGATACGCAGTATTTT,CASSFLTGRDTQYF,TRBJ2-3,-,TRBV27,-
TGTGCCAGCACCATGACGGGGAGTGGAGATACGCAGTATTTT,CASTMTGSGDTQYF,TRBJ2-3,-,TRBV6-2/TRBV6-3,many
TGTGCCAGCACTTTTACTAGCGGGGGAAAAGAGACCCAGTACTTC,CASTFTSGGKETQYF,TRBJ2-5,TRBD2,TRBV3-1,few